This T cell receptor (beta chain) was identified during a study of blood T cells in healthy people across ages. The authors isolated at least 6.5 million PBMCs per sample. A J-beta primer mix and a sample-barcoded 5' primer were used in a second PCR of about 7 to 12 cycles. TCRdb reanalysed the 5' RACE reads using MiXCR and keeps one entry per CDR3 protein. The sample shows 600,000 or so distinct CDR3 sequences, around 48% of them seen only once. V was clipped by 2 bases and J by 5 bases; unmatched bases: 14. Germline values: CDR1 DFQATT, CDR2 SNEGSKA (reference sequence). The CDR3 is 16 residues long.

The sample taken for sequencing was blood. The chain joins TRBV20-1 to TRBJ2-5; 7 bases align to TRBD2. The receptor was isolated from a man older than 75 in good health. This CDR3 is CSARSRLAQPGETQYF. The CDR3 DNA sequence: TGCAGTGCTAGAAGCCGACTAGCCCAGCCCGGGGAGACCCAGTACTTC.